The next 25 T cell receptor beta chains were all read from a single sample in a study of blood T cells in healthy people across ages. Together with a sample-barcoded 5' primer, a J-beta primer mix was included in a second PCR lasting roughly 6 to 12 cycles. TCRdb redid the calling of the 5' RACE reads with MiXCR, one entry per CDR3 protein. Here the sample spans 600,000 or so distinct CDR3 sequences, around 31% being singletons. The sequenced sample consisted of blood. The receptors derive from a woman of 80 years or more in good health.

The chain links TRBV11-2 to TRBJ1-1; D unclear. This CDR3 comprises 15 residues. V was shortened by 2 bases and J by 1 base, with 11 bases between the two germline ends. CDR1 and CDR2 (germline): SGHAT, FQNNGV. CDR3 in amino acids: CASSLFRGGNTEAFF. CDR3 in DNA: TGTGCCAGCAGCTTATTTCGGGGAGGGAACACTGAAGCTTTCTTT.

The chain employs TRBV6-5 and TRBJ1-3, with D hard to call. Between the trimmed V and J ends, which lost 8 bases and 4 bases, there was a span of 9 bases. The CDR3 is 12 amino acids. Germline loops: CDR1 MNHEY, CDR2 SVGAGI. For the CDR3, the DNA is TGTGCCAGCGGTACTAGAGGAAACACCATATATTTT. This gives the protein CASGTRGNTIYF.

This clonotype has at least ten counts. The chain has TRBV24-1 and TRBJ2-1; 9 positions match TRBD2. This CDR3 has 14 amino acids. The V gene end was trimmed by 8 bases and the J gene end by 6 bases; junction bases not matched to a gene: 7. Germline V gives CDR1 KGHDR, CDR2 SFDVKD. The CDR3 reads CATTMGTSLNEQFF. The CDR3 region has the DNA TGTGCCACCACAATGGGGACTAGCCTCAATGAGCAGTTCTTC.

The chain links TRBV28 to TRBJ2-7, with unresolved D. The germline V gene has CDR1 MDHEN and CDR2 SYDVKM. This CDR3 spans 12 amino acids. Deletions cut 4 bases from V and 7 bases from J, with 11 bases between. The chain's CDR3 is CASSSTVSEQYF. The CDR3, as DNA: TGTGCCAGCAGTTCCACAGTGAGTGAGCAGTACTTC.

At least ten counts were recorded for this clonotype. The genes are TRBV6-4 and TRBJ1-2; D is unclear. V gave up 3 bases and J gave up 8 bases, with 19 bases separating them. The germline V gene encodes CDR1 MRHNA and CDR2 SNTAGT. The CDR3 length is 15 residues. CDR3 nucleotides: TGTGCCAGCAGTGAAGGAGTGTTGGGGAATCGCGGCTACACCTTC. Amino acid sequence: CASSEGVLGNRGYTF.

This clonotype was observed a few times. In DNA, the CDR3 is TGTGCCAGCAGCCCTGGACAGACGAGCTCCTATAATTCACCCCTCCACTTT. Its protein is CASSPGQTSSYNSPLHF. V and J are TRBV28 and TRBJ1-6; tentatively, D is TRBD1 (6 bases). The CDR3 loop spans 17 amino acids. V lost 6 bases and J 0 bases, leaving 15 bases between the germline ends. Germline assignment: CDR1 MDHEN and CDR2 SYDVKM.

This clonotype showed up many times. The chain employs TRBV25-1 and TRBJ2-7; no firm D call. Germline loops: CDR1 MGHDK, CDR2 SYGVNS. Trimming took 5 bases from V and 0 from J, leaving 14 bases between them. The CDR3 has 15 residues. The CDR3 loop is CASSSPETASYEQYF. The DNA for the CDR3 is TGTGCCAGCAGTTCACCCGAGACGGCCTCCTACGAGCAGTACTTC.

The chain is built from TRBV7-2 and TRBJ2-4, with a possible D match to TRBD1 (6 bases). The DNA end favors TRBJ2-7, so the J call may be wrong. The germline V gene has CDR1 SGHTA and CDR2 FQGNSA. This CDR3 spans 15 amino acids. The CDR3 DNA sequence: TGTGCCAGCAGCTCACAACAGGGCGCCCACTACGAGCAGTACTTC. Its protein is CASSSQQGAHYEQYF.

Concerning this clonotype itself: A read error may produce the germline difference seen at one junction end. The V call is TRBV24-1, the J call TRBJ2-7, with a weak D call TRBD2 (6 bases). The germline V gene encodes CDR1 KGHDR and CDR2 SFDVKD. There are 14 residues in the CDR3. CDR3 sequence: CVTSDGSRRDEQYF. The DNA for the CDR3 is TGTGTCACCAGTGATGGGTCTCGGAGGGATGAGCAGTACTTC.

The V gene is TRBV29-1, the J gene TRBJ2-1; TRBD2 aligns across 14 bases. The CDR3 covers 16 residues. Germline-derived CDR1 and CDR2 are SQVTM and ANQGSEA. The V segment lost 4 bases and the J segment 9 bases; nucleotides outside the gene matches: 11. CDR3 sequence reads: CSVVRLAGGIRSEQFF. For the CDR3, the DNA is TGCAGCGTTGTCAGACTAGCGGGAGGGATAAGGAGTGAGCAGTTCTTC.

This sequence joins TRBV18 and TRBJ1-2; D is possibly TRBD1 (5 bases). The CDR3 runs to 12 residues. Germline V gene sequence: CDR1 KGHSH, CDR2 LQKENI. V shed 2 bases and J shed 6 bases, with 7 bases lying between them. The CDR3 nucleotides read TGTGCCAGCTCACCATCACAGGATGGCTACACCTTC. Amino acids: CASSPSQDGYTF.

The table lists this clonotype with many counts. The chain carries TRBV5-6 and TRBJ2-7, with D maybe TRBD1 (5 bases). This CDR3 has 12 residues. V lost 0 bases to trimming and J lost 6 bases, with 7 bases between them. Germline V gene lookup returns CDR1 SGHDT and CDR2 YYEEEE. CDR3 protein: CASSLDRFEQYF. CDR3 in DNA: TGTGCCAGCAGCTTGGACAGGTTCGAGCAGTACTTC. Using reference TRBV5-6 and TRBJ2-7 for the parts outside the CDR3, the full variable domain is DAGVTQSPTHLIKTRGQQVTLRCSPKSGHDTVSWYQQALGQGPQFIFQYYEEEERQRGNFPDRFSGHQFPNYSSELNVNALLLGDSALYLCASSLDRFEQYFGPGTRLTVT.

Points on this clonotype: No conserved phenylalanine or tryptophan is present at the end of the CDR3, so a read error is the likely explanation. This chain connects TRBV6-1 to TRBJ1-2; 10 nucleotides align to TRBD1. V lost 5 bases to trimming and J lost 4 bases; unmatched junction nucleotides: 10. Germline V CDR1 and CDR2: MNHNS, SASEGT. CDR3 length equals 16 residues. In DNA, the CDR3 is TGTGCCAGCAGTCCCGGGACAGGGGTTCAGTCCTATGGCTACACCTTA. Translating it yields CASSPGTGVQSYGYTL.

This clonotype was counted only a few times. A much larger clone lies one base from this, so it may be a read error. The chain recombines TRBV4-2 with TRBJ2-1; TRBD2 is a possible D gene (5 bases). The tail of the sequence fits TRBJ2-7 better, so the J call may be wrong. This CDR3 is 14 amino acids long. Germline loops: CDR1 LGHNA, CDR2 YNFKEQ. In DNA, the CDR3 is TGTGCCAGCAGCCAACTAGCCTCCTACAATGAGCAGTACTTC. It codes for CASSQLASYNEQYF.

This clonotype was recorded at least ten times. The DNA for the CDR3 is TGTGCCAGCAGCTTAACTGGGATAACGGGCAGAGGCTACGAGCAGTACTTC. As protein: CASSLTGITGRGYEQYF. The chain carries TRBV7-9 and TRBJ2-7; D call uncertain. Trimming took off 2 bases at V and 3 bases at J, with 20 bases between the two ends. Germline assignment: CDR1 SEHNR and CDR2 FQNEAQ (reference sequence). This CDR3 spans 17 amino acids.

As for this clonotype: A junction end diverges from the germline sequence, so it may reflect a read error. The V gene is TRBV3-1, the J gene TRBJ2-1; a weak D match, TRBD1 (6 bases). CDR1 and CDR2 from the germline V gene are LGHDT and YNNKEL (reference sequence). The CDR3 totals 15 residues. The DNA for the CDR3 is TGTGCCAACAGCCAAGATTCCCGGACAGCAAATGGGCAGTTCTTC. It translates to CANSQDSRTANGQFF.

The sample holds many counts of this clonotype. J is TRBJ1-1 and V is TRBV5-1; D may be TRBD1 (5 bases). This CDR3 spans 15 amino acids. V lost 0 bases and J lost 1, with 10 bases in between. Per the germline V gene, CDR1 is SGHRS and CDR2 is YFSETQ. The CDR3 spells CASSLAGGGNTEAFF. In DNA form, the CDR3 reads TGCGCCAGCAGCTTGGCCGGGGGTGGGAACACTGAAGCTTTCTTT.

The rearrangement joins TRBV12-3 or TRBV12-4 to TRBJ2-3; the D gene is possibly TRBD1 (6 bases). Trimming pared 1 base from V and 4 bases from J, leaving 15 bases between. The CDR3 extends over 16 amino acids. The CDR3 coding sequence is TGTGCCAGCAGTTTAGGTCAGGGGCCTAGAGCAGATACGCAGTATTTT. Translated, it gives CASSLGQGPRADTQYF.

The chain employs TRBV15 and TRBJ2-3; D is perhaps TRBD1 or TRBD2 (7 bases each). CDR3 size: 16 residues. Trimming cost V 6 bases and J 4 bases, with 20 bases left between them. Germline V gene lookup returns CDR1 LNHNV and CDR2 YYDKDF (reference sequence). The DNA for the CDR3 is TGTGCCACCAGACGAGGGGAGGGGGCGAAGGCAGATACGCAGTATTTT. As protein: CATRRGEGAKADTQYF. Using reference TRBV15 and TRBJ2-3 for the parts outside the CDR3, the full variable domain is DAMVIQNPRYQVTQFGKPVTLSCSQTLNHNVMYWYQQKSSQAPKLLFHYYDKDFNNEADTPDNFQSRRPNTSFCFLDIRSPGLGDTAMYLCATRRGEGAKADTQYFGPGTRLTVL.

The V gene is TRBV11-2, the J gene TRBJ2-2; tentative D call: TRBD1 (6 bases). CDR3 length equals 14 residues. Trimming shortened V by 3 bases and J by 6 bases, and 11 bases separated the two germline ends. Looked up from germline, CDR1 is SGHAT and CDR2 is FQNNGV. The CDR3 nucleotides are TGTGCCAGCAGCTTCGGCAGGGGAGCCGGGGAGCTGTTTTTT. It translates to CASSFGRGAGELFF.

There are a few counts of this clonotype. This sequence joins TRBV30 and TRBJ1-2; D possibly corresponds to TRBD1 (6 bases). The CDR3 covers 12 residues. The V end was cut by 4 bases, the J end by 7 bases, with 13 bases between. Germline loops: CDR1 GTSNPN, CDR2 SVGIG (reference sequence). The chain's CDR3 is CAWIGGAGGYTF. CDR3 nucleotide sequence: TGTGCCTGGATCGGGGGCGCAGGTGGCTACACCTTC.

This clonotype has just a few counts. The rearrangement joins TRBV5-5 to TRBJ2-2, with D uncertain. Trimming left V 4 bases short and J 3 bases short, with 7 bases between. The CDR3 has 13 amino acids. Germline lookup yields CDR1 SGHKS and CDR2 YYEKEE (reference sequence). The CDR3 DNA is TGTGCCAGCAGCAGTCACCACACCGGGGAGCTGTTTTTT. This sequence encodes CASSSHHTGELFF.

This clonotype was detected a few times. The chain carries TRBV5-1 and TRBJ1-1; tentative D call: TRBD1 (5 bases). Germline CDR1 reads SGHRS; CDR2 reads YFSETQ. V lost 1 base to trimming and J lost 1 base, with 11 bases between them. The CDR3 loop spans 15 amino acids. CDR3 in amino acids: CASSLTGITNTEAFF. CDR3 coding DNA: TGCGCCAGCAGCTTGACAGGTATTACGAACACTGAAGCTTTCTTT.

This clonotype was seen repeatedly, ten times or more. This sequence joins TRBV20-1 and TRBJ2-5; no firm D call. Germline V lookup: CDR1 DFQATT, CDR2 SNEGSKA (reference sequence). The CDR3 length is 11 residues. The V gene lost 4 bases and the J gene lost 5 bases, with 8 bases spanning the gap. CDR3 protein: CSAKRQETQYF. The CDR3 DNA reads as TGCAGTGCTAAGAGGCAGGAGACCCAGTACTTC.

With regard to this clonotype: An end of the junction does not agree with germline; a read error may underlie this. The V gene is TRBV5-1, the J gene TRBJ2-3, with 9 bases aligning to TRBD1. This CDR3 region has 17 residues. Germline V gene lookup returns CDR1 SGHRS and CDR2 YFSETQ. The CDR3 spells CASGLGGTGYSTDTQYF. The CDR3 bases are TGCGCCAGCGGCTTGGGCGGGACAGGGTACAGCACAGATACGCAGTATTTT.